One sample yielded the 22 T cell receptor beta chains listed below, sequenced in a study of CD8+ T cells in alopecia areata. Documented treatment: oral pan-JAK inhibitor, 5-10 mg twice daily. TCR sequencing used cDNA made by reverse transcription of extracted RNA. Generated by immunoSEQ multiplex PCR, the TCRdb table keeps only in-frame clones and is missing some. The sample consists of some 170,000 clones, approximately 52% of them appearing once. This specimen was CD4+ T cells sorted from blood, taken between weeks 55 and 65, from a patient treated with tofacitinib. These receptors originate from a human donor with alopecia areata.

This chain joins TRBV6-1 and TRBJ2-2; TRBD1 agrees at 7 bases. This CDR3 comprises 16 residues. With 3 bases clipped from V and 3 bases from J, the junction kept 7 bases outside the gene matches. Looked up from germline, CDR1 is MNHNS and CDR2 is SASEGT. The CDR3 loop reads CASSELGTVDTGELFF. DNA of the CDR3: TGTGCCAGCAGTGAGCTCGGGACAGTCGACACCGGGGAGCTGTTTTTT.

This chain connects TRBV4-2 to TRBJ1-2; no firm D call. Germline-derived CDR1 and CDR2 are LGHNA and YNFKEQ. Trimming pared 0 bases from V and 0 bases from J, leaving 14 bases between. This CDR3 contains 17 residues. The CDR3 spells CASSQDRAVRANYGYTF. CDR3 coding DNA: TGTGCCAGCAGCCAAGATCGGGCGGTCCGGGCTAACTATGGCTACACCTTC.

The chain has TRBV7-2 and TRBJ2-6, with D unresolved. The CDR3 sequence is 14 residues long. Trimming took 0 bases from V and 4 from J, leaving 4 bases between them. Looked up from germline, CDR1 is SGHTA and CDR2 is FQGNSA. The CDR3 is CASSLAPGANVLTF. CDR3 DNA sequence: TGTGCCAGCAGCTTAGCGCCCGGGGCCAACGTCCTGACTTTC.

This chain uses TRBV27 with TRBJ1-5; weak D call: TRBD1 (5 bases). The CDR3 spans 15 residues. Trimming cost V 6 bases and J 0 bases, with 12 bases left between them. Germline assignment: CDR1 MNHEY and CDR2 SMNVEV (reference sequence). The CDR3 nucleotides read TGTGCCAGCAGCCCGACAGACTATAGCAATCAGCCCCAGCATTTT. This sequence encodes CASSPTDYSNQPQHF.

This clone appeared a few times. The rearrangement links TRBV4-1 to TRBJ1-2, with D unresolved. V gave up 0 bases and J gave up 4 bases, with 12 bases separating them. The CDR3 has 15 amino acids. Germline V CDR1 and CDR2: MGHRA, YSYEKL. In nucleotides, the CDR3 is TGCGCCAGCAGCCAAGATCCAGTGGGAGCCTATGGCTACACCTTC. Translating it yields CASSQDPVGAYGYTF.

The chain has TRBV6-1 and TRBJ2-5; 8 nucleotides agree with TRBD1. This CDR3 has 13 amino acids. V shed 4 bases, J shed 4 bases, and the junction held 2 bases outside the gene matches. Germline-derived CDR1 and CDR2 are MNHNS and SASEGT. The CDR3 coding sequence is TGTGCCAGCAGTGTAGACAGGGGAGAGACCCAGTACTTC. Protein: CASSVDRGETQYF.

The chain joins TRBV4-1 to TRBJ1-1; possible D gene TRBD1, 5 bases. The germline V gene encodes CDR1 MGHRA and CDR2 YSYEKL. Between the trimmed V and J ends, which lost 5 bases and 0 bases, there was a span of 16 bases. The CDR3 is 16 residues long. DNA of the CDR3: TGCGCCAGCAGCACTTTTCCCGGGGCAATGAACACTGAAGCTTTCTTT. It translates to CASSTFPGAMNTEAFF.

The V call is TRBV4-1, the J call TRBJ2-3; D gene uncertain. Trimming cost V 6 bases and J 1 base, with 17 bases left between them. The CDR3 contains 16 residues. Germline V gives CDR1 MGHRA, CDR2 YSYEKL. CDR3 protein: CASSRTPLLGTDTQYF. The CDR3 nucleotides are TGCGCCAGCAGTCGAACGCCCTTATTGGGCACAGATACGCAGTATTTT.

This clone was seen only a few times. The chain joins TRBV6-7 to TRBJ1-1, with a possible D match to TRBD1 (6 bases). TRBV6-7 is assigned to the ORF class and has an uncertain function. The CDR3 loop spans 11 amino acids. Trimming cost V 5 bases and J 13 bases, with 14 bases left between them. Written as DNA, the CDR3 is TGTGCCAGCAGTCCTCTTCGGGGACATTTCTTT. It yields the protein CASSPLRGHFF.

The chain couples TRBV10-3 to TRBJ2-2; perhaps TRBD1 as D (6 bases). The V end lost 7 bases, the J end lost 2 bases, and 11 bases lay between the germline ends. Germline-derived CDR1 and CDR2 are ENHRY and SYGVKD. There are 14 residues in the CDR3. CDR3 sequence: CAIKMTGNTGELFF. The CDR3 DNA is TGTGCCATCAAGATGACAGGCAACACCGGGGAGCTGTTTTTT.

This chain connects TRBV6-5 to TRBJ2-6; D is ambiguous. Germline lookup yields CDR1 MNHEY and CDR2 SVGAGI. CDR3 size: 15 residues. Trimming cost V 7 bases and J 1 base, with 11 bases left between them. The CDR3 region is CASTTTLSGANVLTF. In DNA, the CDR3 is TGTGCCAGCACCACCACCCTATCTGGGGCCAACGTCCTGACTTTC.

This clone was found once. This chain links TRBV2 with TRBJ1-1; D unclear. Per germline, CDR1 SNHLY and CDR2 FYNNEI. V was clipped by 6 bases and J by 4 bases, with 9 bases between them. The CDR3 extends over 12 amino acids. The CDR3 spells CASRARATEAFF. The CDR3 bases are TGTGCCAGCAGGGCGAGGGCCACTGAAGCTTTCTTT.

V gene TRBV25-1 combines with J gene TRBJ2-5, with a tentative D call TRBD1 (5 bases). Trimming cost V 5 bases and J 5 bases, with 18 bases left between them. CDR3 length equals 15 residues. Germline V gene sequence: CDR1 MGHDK, CDR2 SYGVNS. The CDR3 DNA sequence: TGTGCCAGCAGTACCCCAAGGACACAGGAGGAGACCCAGTACTTC. Translating gives CASSTPRTQEETQYF.

The rearrangement links TRBV30 to TRBJ1-5; maybe TRBD1 (5 bases). The CDR3 contains 13 residues. V lost 0 bases and J lost 7, with 10 bases in between. CDR1 and CDR2 (germline): GTSNPN, SVGIG (reference sequence). As DNA, the CDR3 is TGTGCCTGGAGTGTTGGCCCAGGGCAGCCCCAGCATTTT. This translates into CAWSVGPGQPQHF.

The sample holds a few counts of this clone. The sample has other DNA sequences that encode this CDR3 too. The chain links TRBV29-1 to TRBJ1-1; 8 nucleotides match TRBD1. Germline CDR1 is SQVTM and CDR2 is ANQGSEA. The CDR3 covers 13 residues. V gave up 3 bases and J gave up 1 base; unmatched junction bases: 1. The CDR3 spells CSVDDRGNTEAFF. As DNA, the CDR3 is TGCAGCGTTGACGACAGGGGGAACACTGAAGCTTTCTTT.

The chain employs TRBV7-7 and TRBJ1-4, with D unclear. The length of the CDR3 is 16 residues. Germline V CDR1 and CDR2: SSHAT, FNYEAQ (reference sequence). V dropped 5 bases and J dropped 4 bases, with 17 bases sitting between them. The CDR3 reads CASSPHLTADNEKLFF. DNA for the CDR3: TGTGCCAGCAGCCCTCATTTGACGGCGGATAATGAAAAACTGTTTTTT.

The V and J genes are TRBV30 and TRBJ1-1; possible D gene TRBD1, 5 bases. V was trimmed by 7 bases and J by 3 bases, leaving 18 bases between them. In germline, CDR1 is GTSNPN, CDR2 SVGIG (reference sequence). The CDR3 spans 14 residues. This CDR3 is CASLSGIRDTEAFF. The CDR3 DNA follows: TGTGCCTCGTTATCAGGGATCCGGGACACTGAAGCTTTCTTT.

Concerning this clone: The identical CDR3 is also encoded by other nucleotide sequences in the sample. The chain uses TRBV9 and TRBJ1-1, with D unresolved. Germline-derived CDR1 and CDR2 are SGDLS and YYNGEE. The CDR3 spans 13 residues. Deletions cut 0 bases from V and 2 bases from J, with 5 bases between. CDR3 DNA: TGTGCCAGCAGCGTAGTAGACAACACTGAAGCTTTCTTT. As protein: CASSVVDNTEAFF.

V is TRBV7-9 and J is TRBJ2-2; TRBD2 might be the D (6 bases). The V gene's germline CDR1 is SEHNR and CDR2 FQNEAQ (reference sequence). The CDR3 covers 16 residues. V was clipped by 6 bases and J by 5 bases, with 19 bases between them. The CDR3 nucleotides are TGTGCCAGCAGGCCACGGGGGAACCGGGTGACCGGGGAGCTGTTTTTT. Translation: CASRPRGNRVTGELFF.

This clone appeared a single time. This chain links TRBV5-1 with TRBJ1-1; D is unresolved. V was clipped by 0 bases and J by 3 bases, with 15 bases between them. The CDR3 consists of 16 residues. The germline V gene encodes CDR1 SGHRS and CDR2 YFSETQ. The CDR3 spells CASSLEAGNVDTEAFF. In nucleotides, the CDR3 is TGCGCCAGCAGCTTGGAGGCCGGGAACGTGGACACTGAAGCTTTCTTT.

V usage is TRBV7-3 and J usage is TRBJ2-7; TRBD1 matches 10 bases. The germline CDR1 and CDR2 sequences are SGHTA and FQGTGA. J lost 6 bases, V lost 2 bases, and 4 bases had no gene match. The CDR3 has 14 amino acids. In nucleotides, the CDR3 is TGTGCCAGCAGCTTACAGGGACAGGGGAGCGAGCAGTACTTC. Encoded protein: CASSLQGQGSEQYF.

This clone was picked up one time. The chain employs TRBV25-1 and TRBJ2-3, with TRBD2 as a possible D gene (7 bases). In germline, CDR1 is MGHDK, CDR2 SYGVNS. Trimming removed 3 bases at V and 1 base at J, with 8 bases between. CDR3 size: 14 residues. The CDR3 spells CASSEGGRTDTQYF. CDR3 DNA sequence: TGTGCCAGCAGTGAGGGGGGGCGCACAGATACGCAGTATTTT.